Listed below are T cell receptor beta chains from one sample, sequenced in a study of metastatic and nonmetastatic thyroid tumors. From the PCR reads, TCRdb re-called clones with MiXCR. The repertoire holds approximately 35,000 clones, with 35% as singletons. Sequencing was done on a sample of tumor tissue. The receptors stem from a female donor with papillary thyroid cancer or a benign thyroid nodule (not recorded which). Some clones in this sample may be carry-over from other donors' samples. Each CDR3 is given with its conserved first and last residue. The D gene is left open where the match is weak. Expanded clones are given a class, and other clones once, few, many or no size at all.

few,TRBJ2-2,TRBV2,NA,13,TGTGCCAGCAGTGAAACAGGGTCCGGGGAGCTGTTTTTT,CASSETGSGELFF
few,TRBJ1-5,TRBV28,NA,15,TGTGCCAGCAGAGTGGAGGGGGGTAGCAATCAGCCCCAGCATTTT,CASRVEGGSNQPQHF
NA,TRBJ1-2,TRBV6-1,NA,15,TGTGCCAGCAGTGGCCTGGGACAATCAGGATACGGCTACACCTTC,CASSGLGQSGYGYTF
few,TRBJ2-1,TRBV12-3/TRBV12-4,TRBD2,15,TGTGCCAGCAGCCCCAGGCGGGGGTCCTACAATGAGCAGTTCTTC,CASSPRRGSYNEQFF
NA,TRBJ1-5,TRBV5-1,NA,14,TGCGCCAGCAGCTCAGGGACTGCCAATCAGCCCCAGCATTTT,CASSSGTANQPQHF
once,TRBJ2-1,TRBV5-1,NA,17,TGCGCCAGCAGCTTGATGGCCCGAACCTACTCCTACAATGAGCAGTTCTTC,CASSLMARTYSYNEQFF
few,TRBJ1-3,TRBV6-1,NA,15,TGTGCCAGCAGTCGAGACAGGACCTCTGGAAACACCATATATTTT,CASSRDRTSGNTIYF
NA,TRBJ2-2,TRBV6-1,TRBD2,16,TGTGCCAGCAGTCGCCGCGGGGGGGTGAACACCGGGGAGCTGTTTTTT,CASSRRGGVNTGELFF
NA,TRBJ2-7,TRBV19,TRBD2,16,TGTGCCAGTAGTCCGGGACTAGCGGGAGGGCGCTACGAGCAGTACTTC,CASSPGLAGGRYEQYF
NA,TRBJ2-1,TRBV10-3,TRBD1,15,TGTGCCATCAGTCTAAAGACAGGGACGATGAAAGAGCAGTTCTTC,CAISLKTGTMKEQFF
few,TRBJ1-4,TRBV30,NA,14,TGTGCCTGGAGTGTCAGAAACCTTAATGAAAAACTGTTTTTT,CAWSVRNLNEKLFF
few,TRBJ2-2,TRBV2,TRBD2,15,TGTGCCAGCAATCCCGCGGGAGTCGCCACCGGGGAGCTGTTTTTT,CASNPAGVATGELFF
few,TRBJ1-6,TRBV19,TRBD1,15,TGTGCCAGTAGTGCCACAGGGGGCATTGGTTCACCCCTCCACTTT,CASSATGGIGSPLHF
NA,TRBJ2-2,TRBV30,NA,14,TGTGCCTGGAGTGGGCAGGAGGGCACCGGGGAGCTGTTTTTT,CAWSGQEGTGELFF
many,TRBJ2-7,TRBV2,NA,13,TGTGCCAGCAGGGTACAGGGTGCCTACGAGCAGTACTTC,CASRVQGAYEQYF
few,TRBJ1-1,TRBV28,NA,19,TGTGCCAGCAGTTTGGGGGCGGGTCGCGGAGTGACCTTGAACACTGAAGCTTTCTTT,CASSLGAGRGVTLNTEAFF
NA,TRBJ2-2,TRBV11-2,NA,14,TGTGCCAGCAGCTTAGTCGTTATCACCGGGGAGCTGTTTTTT,CASSLVVITGELFF
NA,TRBJ1-6,TRBV11-2,NA,17,TGTGCCAGCAGCTTATTCCCCATCAGGGAGGTAAATTCACCCCTCCACTTT,CASSLFPIREVNSPLHF
NA,TRBJ2-7,TRBV11-2,NA,12,TGTGCCAGCAGCTTTTCAGGTAACGAGCAGTACTTC,CASSFSGNEQYF
NA,TRBJ2-2,TRBV6-5,TRBD2,16,TGTGCCAGCAGTTACTCCGGACTAGCGGGAGCCGGGGAGCTGTTTTTT,CASSYSGLAGAGELFF
few,TRBJ2-7,TRBV6-1,NA,14,TGTGCCAGCAGTTCCAGTTATTCAGGATACGAGCAGTACTTC,CASSSSYSGYEQYF
many,TRBJ1-1,TRBV14,TRBD1,16,TGTGCCAGCAGCGGGGGACAGGGGATAATGGGCACTGAAGCTTTCTTT,CASSGGQGIMGTEAFF
few,TRBJ2-7,TRBV4-1,NA,12,TGCGCCAGCAGCCAGATCAGGGGCGAGCAGTACTTC,CASSQIRGEQYF
NA,TRBJ1-4,TRBV28,TRBD1,15,TGTGCCAGCAGCACCGCCGGGACAGGGGGTGAAAAACTGTTTTTT,CASSTAGTGGEKLFF
NA,TRBJ1-5,TRBV6-1,NA,13,TGTGCCAGCAGTCCTTATAGCAATCAGCCCCAGCATTTT,CASSPYSNQPQHF
NA,TRBJ1-5,TRBV24-1,NA,15,TGTGCCACCAGTGATCCGGACCTGGGGCATCAGCCCCAGCATTTT,CATSDPDLGHQPQHF
NA,TRBJ2-7,TRBV10-2,TRBD2,14,TGCGCCAGCAGTGAGCGGGAGGGAGACTACGAGCAGTACTTC,CASSEREGDYEQYF
few,TRBJ2-6,TRBV30,TRBD1,15,TGTGCCTGGAGTGTCGACAGGGCTGGGGCCAACGTCCTGACTTTC,CAWSVDRAGANVLTF
few,TRBJ1-2,TRBV20-1,TRBD1,11,TGCAGGGGAGACAGGGAGAATGGCTACACCTTC,CRGDRENGYTF